The 24 T cell receptor beta chains given below trace back to one sample, sequenced in a study of human T cells and chemical hapten exposure (dated by TCRdb to the early 2020s). The method behind the library was RACE. The run used a NextSeq 500. TCRdb trimmed public reads at Q25 via fastp, called clones via MiXCR and kept in-frame beta chains. A single entry per CDR3 protein holds the most common genes and DNA from its merged rows. The sample table records about 50,000 distinct CDR3 sequences; 9.5% to 10% of these occur just once. The ten largest make up about 1.7% of the sample. What this sample's time point label stands for: patch test 2, 6 weeks after DPC sensitization. The sample's treatment or condition label, in plain terms: therapeutic diphenylcyclopropenone sensitization with weekly scalp DPC. The sample here was whole blood, taken in connection with sensitization to the hapten diphenylcyclopropenone (DPC). Every receptor here comes from a woman aged 50 to 60 with alopecia areata. Some clones in this sample may be carry-over from other donors' samples.

The gene calls are TRBV7-2 and TRBJ2-7; maybe TRBD2 (6 bases). This CDR3 has 13 amino acids. From germline, CDR1 is SGHTA and CDR2 FQGNSA. V lost 5 bases, J lost 3 bases, and 11 bases lay in between. The CDR3 reads CASSTSGLYEQYF. The DNA of the CDR3 is TGTGCCAGCAGCACGTCGGGACTCTACGAGCAGTACTTC.

This clonotype was seen a handful of times. V and J are TRBV2 and TRBJ2-2, with unresolved D. Trimming took off 9 bases at V and 5 bases at J, with 19 bases between the two ends. CDR1 and CDR2 (germline): SNHLY, FYNNEI. This CDR3 region has 15 residues. Here the CDR3 reads CARSPPPEMTGELFF. The CDR3 DNA sequence: TGTGCCAGAAGTCCCCCCCCCGAGATGACCGGGGAGCTGTTTTTT.

V usage is TRBV7-2 and J usage is TRBJ1-1; no firm D call. Germline-derived CDR1 and CDR2 are SGHTA and FQGNSA. The CDR3 has 13 amino acids. Trimming removed 3 bases at V and 3 bases at J, with 8 bases between. Here the CDR3 DNA reads TGTGCCAGCAGCTTCGTCCGGGACACTGAAGCTTTCTTT. Amino acids: CASSFVRDTEAFF.

The CDR3 loop is CASSPRLAESTETQYF. DNA for the CDR3: TGTGCCAGCTCACCTAGACTAGCGGAGAGCACGGAGACCCAGTACTTC. The chain employs TRBV18 and TRBJ2-5, with 9 bases lining up with TRBD2. Germline CDR1 and CDR2: KGHSH and LQKENI. The CDR3 totals 16 residues. V lost 3 bases to trimming and J lost 5 bases; unmatched junction nucleotides: 10.

This clonotype has just a few counts. This chain links TRBV5-1 with TRBJ2-5; D gene unclear. The length of the CDR3 is 15 residues. Trimming took 0 bases from V and 3 from J, leaving 12 bases between them. Per germline, CDR1 SGHRS and CDR2 YFSETQ. In DNA form, the CDR3 reads TGCGCCAGCAGCTTGGCCCCGGCCCGGGAAGAGACCCAGTACTTC. Encoded protein: CASSLAPAREETQYF.

This clonotype was counted at least ten times. This chain connects TRBV20-1 to TRBJ2-1, with a possible D match to TRBD2 (5 bases). With 0 bases removed from V and 3 bases from J, the gap between germline ends came to 12 bases. The CDR3 covers 15 residues. Germline V gene data show CDR1 as DFQATT and CDR2 as SNEGSKA (reference sequence). Written as DNA, the CDR3 is TGCAGTGCTAGAGACGGGGAGAGGAACTACAATGAGCAGTTCTTC. It codes for CSARDGERNYNEQFF.

This clonotype has just a few counts. V and J are TRBV6-5 and TRBJ2-2; no reliable D call. Germline V lookup: CDR1 MNHEY, CDR2 SVGAGI. The CDR3 length is 16 residues. V was shortened by 2 bases and J by 0 bases, with 10 bases between the two germline ends. The CDR3 DNA reads as TGTGCCAGCAGTTACATGAGAGCCGCGAACACCGGGGAGCTGTTTTTT. It translates to CASSYMRAANTGELFF.

A few counts support this clonotype. The chain links TRBV6-1 to TRBJ1-6, with 8 bases matching TRBD1. Germline V gene data show CDR1 as MNHNS and CDR2 as SASEGT. This CDR3 contains 16 residues. With 5 bases clipped from V and 4 bases from J, the junction kept 7 bases outside the gene matches. The CDR3 loop reads CASSRTGPSYNSPLHF. The CDR3 bases are TGTGCCAGCAGTCGGACAGGGCCTTCGTATAATTCACCCCTCCACTTT.

The chain joins TRBV11-2 to TRBJ2-5; TRBD2 aligns across 7 bases. Germline values: CDR1 SGHAT, CDR2 FQNNGV. This CDR3 contains 14 residues. The junction had 5 bases not matched to a gene; V was cut back by 3 bases and J by 4 bases. CDR3 protein: CASSFQAGLETQYF. The CDR3 bases are TGTGCCAGCAGCTTTCAAGCGGGGTTAGAGACCCAGTACTTC.

This clonotype was observed a few times. The chain combines TRBV19 with TRBJ1-5; D is ambiguous. V gave up 3 bases and J gave up 0 bases, with 12 bases separating them. Looked up from germline, CDR1 is LNHDA and CDR2 is SQIVND (reference sequence). This CDR3 has 16 residues. DNA of the CDR3: TGTGCCAGTAGTATCGCAGGATCCCTTAGCAATCAGCCCCAGCATTTT. Translating gives CASSIAGSLSNQPQHF.

J is TRBJ1-1 and V is TRBV6-1, with D hard to call. CDR1 and CDR2 (germline): MNHNS, SASEGT. This CDR3 comprises 12 residues. V shed 6 bases and J shed 4 bases, with 9 bases lying between them. The CDR3 DNA reads TGTGCCAGCAGGAAAGGGTTCACTGAAGCTTTCTTT. This translates into CASRKGFTEAFF.

Worth noting for this clonotype: The junction departs from the called germline gene at one end, perhaps through a read error. DNA for the CDR3: TGTGTCAGCGGGACGGGAAATGACTACGAGCAGTACTTC. Its protein product is CVSGTGNDYEQYF. The chain is built from TRBV7-2 and TRBJ2-7, with 7 bases lining up with TRBD2. This CDR3 comprises 13 residues. Germline lookup yields CDR1 SGHTA and CDR2 FQGNSA. Combining the CDR3 with reference TRBV7-2 and TRBJ2-7 gives the whole variable domain GAGVSQSPSNKVTEKGKDVELRCDPISGHTALYWYRQSLGQGLEFLIYFQGNSAPDKSGLPSDRFSAERTGGSVSTLTIQRTQQEDSAVYLCVSGTGNDYEQYFGPGTRLTVT.

Ten or more counts support this clonotype. The chain uses TRBV29-1 and TRBJ1-2, with D maybe TRBD1 (5 bases). The CDR3 contains 12 residues. V was clipped by 3 bases and J by 3 bases, with 8 bases between them. The germline V gene encodes CDR1 SQVTM and CDR2 ANQGSEA. The CDR3 region has the DNA TGCAGCGTTGACAGGGCGGACTATGGCTACACCTTC. This encodes CSVDRADYGYTF.

This clonotype was observed many times. The chain recombines TRBV7-9 with TRBJ2-7; tentative D call: TRBD2 (6 bases). The CDR3 is 13 amino acids. V was clipped by 6 bases and J by 5 bases, with 14 bases between them. Germline V CDR1 and CDR2: SEHNR, FQNEAQ (reference sequence). The CDR3 reads CASRGGLLDEQYF. Written as DNA, the CDR3 is TGTGCCAGCAGAGGAGGGCTACTAGACGAGCAGTACTTC.

The rearrangement links TRBV6-6 to TRBJ1-5, with D tentatively TRBD1 (6 bases). The germline V gene encodes CDR1 MNHNY and CDR2 SVGAGI (reference sequence). V was cut by 6 bases and J by 0 bases, with 9 bases left in between. This CDR3 has 14 residues. The CDR3 bases are TGTGCCAGCAGCCTCAGGGGTAGCAATCAGCCCCAGCATTTT. Translating gives CASSLRGSNQPQHF.

This clonotype was detected a few times. The J gene is TRBJ2-5, the V gene TRBV28, with D uncertain. Germline V gives CDR1 MDHEN, CDR2 SYDVKM. This CDR3 is built from 10 residues. The V and J ends lost 10 bases and 4 bases respectively, with 7 bases between them. CDR3 protein: CATLGETQYF. The DNA of the CDR3 is TGTGCCACCTTGGGAGAGACCCAGTACTTC.

This clonotype came up many times. The chain carries TRBV28 and TRBJ1-1, with TRBD1 identical over 7 bases. J lost 6 bases, V lost 5 bases, and 9 bases had no gene match. Per germline, CDR1 MDHEN and CDR2 SYDVKM. The CDR3 sequence is 14 residues long. CDR3 DNA: TGTGCCAGCAGTAGAGGGGGCGCTTGGTCTGAAGCTTTCTTT. Amino acids: CASSRGGAWSEAFF.

The rearrangement joins TRBV20-1 to TRBJ2-1, with 13 bases aligning to TRBD2. This CDR3 spans 15 amino acids. V lost 6 bases and J lost 2; bases outside the gene matches: 4. CDR1 and CDR2 from the germline V gene are DFQATT and SNEGSKA (reference sequence). The CDR3 DNA reads TGCAGTGCCGATGGACTAGCGGGGGCCTACAATGAGCAGTTCTTC. Residues: CSADGLAGAYNEQFF.

This clonotype was observed a few times. The chain couples TRBV20-1 to TRBJ2-3; D unclear. The CDR3 sequence is 14 residues long. V was shortened by 0 bases and J by 3 bases, with 10 bases between the two germline ends. CDR1 is DFQATT and CDR2 is SNEGSKA in the germline V gene (reference sequence). CDR3 protein: CSARDLGVTDTQYF. The CDR3 coding sequence is TGCAGTGCTAGAGATCTCGGAGTTACAGATACGCAGTATTTT.

CDR3 sequence: CAGQTSNEKLFF. The CDR3 nucleotides are TGTGCCGGACAAACTTCTAATGAAAAACTGTTTTTT. This chain joins TRBV6-1 and TRBJ1-4, with D tentatively TRBD1 (5 bases). The CDR3 extends over 12 amino acids. Germline CDR1 is MNHNS and CDR2 is SASEGT. The V gene lost 11 bases and the J gene lost 3 bases, with 10 bases spanning the gap.

This clonotype was detected a few times. The gene calls are TRBV11-2 and TRBJ1-1; tentatively, D is TRBD1 (5 bases). Trimming took 5 bases from V and 4 from J, leaving 17 bases between them. Germline V gene sequence: CDR1 SGHAT, CDR2 FQNNGV. This CDR3 is 15 amino acids long. For the CDR3, the DNA is TGTGCCAGCAGCCCCGCAGGGTCGAGGGGCACTGAAGCTTTCTTT. Translation gives CASSPAGSRGTEAFF.

This clonotype was recorded at least ten times. The chain combines TRBV5-1 with TRBJ2-5; 9 nucleotides match TRBD1. The CDR3 spans 14 residues. The V gene end was trimmed by 4 bases and the J gene end by 6 bases; junction bases not matched to a gene: 7. Germline CDR1 reads SGHRS; CDR2 reads YFSETQ. Here the CDR3 reads CASSLDRGWKTQYF. For the CDR3, the DNA is TGCGCCAGCAGCCTAGACAGGGGGTGGAAGACCCAGTACTTC.

This clonotype was seen more than once but under ten times. The genes are TRBV6-5 and TRBJ2-7, with TRBD2 matching over 8 bases. CDR1 is MNHEY and CDR2 is SVGAGI in the germline V gene. This CDR3 comprises 13 residues. The J segment lost 7 bases and the V segment lost 7 bases, leaving 9 bases of the junction unmatched. The CDR3 nucleotides read TGTGCCAGCATAGTAGCGGGAACGGGGGAGCAGTACTTC. Its protein product is CASIVAGTGEQYF.

This clonotype was seen repeatedly, ten times or more. The V call is TRBV5-6, the J call TRBJ2-5, with D possibly called TRBD1 or TRBD2 (6 bases each). The germline gives CDR1 SGHDT, CDR2 YYEEEE. V was pared by 0 bases and J by 5 bases, with 17 bases between. This CDR3 comprises 16 residues. CDR3 in DNA: TGTGCCAGCAGCTTGGTGGGGGCGCTAGCGTACGAGACCCAGTACTTC. This sequence encodes CASSLVGALAYETQYF.